This T cell receptor beta chain was identified in a study of T cell responses to AZD1222 COVID-19 vaccine. Produced via immunoSEQ multiplex PCR; TCRdb's table is partial and in-frame only. This repertoire shows 60,000 to 85,000 clones, 85% to 90% found once; its top ten account for 4% to 5%. This CDR3 contains 17 residues. The V gene end was trimmed by 5 bases and the J gene end by 3 bases; junction bases not matched to a gene: 15. Germline V gives CDR1 MDHEN, CDR2 SYDVKM. Study outcomes and limitations: After the peak T cell response, and only then, were repertoires sampled.

A single count supports this clone. Its antigen is not known. V is TRBV28 and J is TRBJ1-1, with 7 bases that match TRBD1. The starting material was peripheral blood, obtained 28 days after the second dose of the MenACWY control vaccine. The sequence came from an adult who received the MenACWY meningococcal vaccine as a control. This chain's CDR3 is CASSPWRRTGADTEAFF. The CDR3 DNA reads TGTGCCAGCAGTCCATGGAGGCGGACAGGCGCTGACACTGAAGCTTTCTTT.